This TCR beta chain was profiled in a study of early stage breast cancer tumors. Study as a whole: Around 10-fold was the mean read coverage per sample.

Study-level points and caveats: Tumor and normal breast were distinguished via blood comparison in 14 of 16 patients.

This clone was found a few times. The antigen remains unidentified. The germline V gene has CDR1 LNHDA and CDR2 SQIVND (reference sequence). This CDR3 comprises 12 residues. Between the trimmed V and J ends, which lost 5 bases and 10 bases, there was a span of 14 bases. Each sample had two DNA replicates, about 0.5 ug blood or approximately 1.5 ug tissue. The protocol was immunoSEQ multiplex PCR, while the TCRdb copy is restricted to in-frame clones and leaves out a portion. The sample has nearly 25,000 clones, over 60% seen once; the top ten hold around 9.5%. The sequenced sample was breast tumor tissue. This sequence originates from a person aged 55 to 75 with breast cancer. The rearrangement links TRBV19 to TRBJ1-1; D is undetermined. CDR3 sequence (DNA): TGTGCCAGTAGTCCCGACGGGGTGGCAGCTTTCTTT. Its translation: CASSPDGVAAFF.